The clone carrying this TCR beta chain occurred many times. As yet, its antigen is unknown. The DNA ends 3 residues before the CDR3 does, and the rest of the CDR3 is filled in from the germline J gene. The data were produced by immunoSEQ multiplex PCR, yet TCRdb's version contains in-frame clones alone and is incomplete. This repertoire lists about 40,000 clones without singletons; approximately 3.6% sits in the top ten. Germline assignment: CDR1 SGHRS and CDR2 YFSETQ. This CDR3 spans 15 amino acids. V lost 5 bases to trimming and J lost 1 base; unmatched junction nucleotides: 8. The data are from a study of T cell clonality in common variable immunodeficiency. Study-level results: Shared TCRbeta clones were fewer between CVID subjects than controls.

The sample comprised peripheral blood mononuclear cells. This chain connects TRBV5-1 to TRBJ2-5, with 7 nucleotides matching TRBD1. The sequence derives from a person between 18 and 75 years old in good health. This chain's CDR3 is CASRPTGTAQETQYF. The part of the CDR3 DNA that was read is TGCGCCAGCAGGCCTACCGGGACAGCCCAAGAGACC.